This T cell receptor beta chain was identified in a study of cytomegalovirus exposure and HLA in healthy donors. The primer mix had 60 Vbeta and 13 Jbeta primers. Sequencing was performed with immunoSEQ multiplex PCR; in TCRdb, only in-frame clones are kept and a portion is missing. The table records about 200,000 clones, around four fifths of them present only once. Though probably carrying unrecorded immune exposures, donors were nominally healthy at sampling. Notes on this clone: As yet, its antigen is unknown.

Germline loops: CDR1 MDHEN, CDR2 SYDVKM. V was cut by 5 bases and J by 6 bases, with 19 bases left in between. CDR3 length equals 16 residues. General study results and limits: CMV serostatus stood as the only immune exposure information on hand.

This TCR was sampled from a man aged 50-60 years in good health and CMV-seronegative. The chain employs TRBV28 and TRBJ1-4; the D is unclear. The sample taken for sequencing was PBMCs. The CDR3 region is CASSARESSGDEKLFF. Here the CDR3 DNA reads TGTGCCAGCAGTGCCCGGGAGTCCTCCGGGGATGAAAAACTGTTTTTT.